This T cell receptor beta chain appears in the sequencing data of a study of T cell repertoires in cytomegalovirus infection. Study outcomes and limitations: In two of eight donors, the top clonotype was HLA-C-restricted CMV-specific.

One entry per CDR3 protein, called by TCRdb with MiXCR from the reads. Among 110,000 or so distinct CDR3 sequences listed, 30% were seen once. This clonotype was observed many times. Its cognate antigen is unknown. CDR3 length: 15 residues. Germline V gene sequence: CDR1 MNHNS, CDR2 SASEGT. V was pared by 5 bases and J by 4 bases, with 17 bases between. The chain links TRBV6-1 to TRBJ2-5; D is possibly TRBD1 (5 bases). The clonotype was recovered from a human donor in good health (CMV status not recorded). Some clones in this sample may be carry-over from other donors' samples. Sequencing was performed on CD8+ T cells from cultured PBMCs, taken from culture after CMV antigen stimulation. DNA for the CDR3: TGTGCCAGCAGTACGCTCCCGACAGCGTCAGAGACCCAGTACTTC. Translating gives CASSTLPTASETQYF.